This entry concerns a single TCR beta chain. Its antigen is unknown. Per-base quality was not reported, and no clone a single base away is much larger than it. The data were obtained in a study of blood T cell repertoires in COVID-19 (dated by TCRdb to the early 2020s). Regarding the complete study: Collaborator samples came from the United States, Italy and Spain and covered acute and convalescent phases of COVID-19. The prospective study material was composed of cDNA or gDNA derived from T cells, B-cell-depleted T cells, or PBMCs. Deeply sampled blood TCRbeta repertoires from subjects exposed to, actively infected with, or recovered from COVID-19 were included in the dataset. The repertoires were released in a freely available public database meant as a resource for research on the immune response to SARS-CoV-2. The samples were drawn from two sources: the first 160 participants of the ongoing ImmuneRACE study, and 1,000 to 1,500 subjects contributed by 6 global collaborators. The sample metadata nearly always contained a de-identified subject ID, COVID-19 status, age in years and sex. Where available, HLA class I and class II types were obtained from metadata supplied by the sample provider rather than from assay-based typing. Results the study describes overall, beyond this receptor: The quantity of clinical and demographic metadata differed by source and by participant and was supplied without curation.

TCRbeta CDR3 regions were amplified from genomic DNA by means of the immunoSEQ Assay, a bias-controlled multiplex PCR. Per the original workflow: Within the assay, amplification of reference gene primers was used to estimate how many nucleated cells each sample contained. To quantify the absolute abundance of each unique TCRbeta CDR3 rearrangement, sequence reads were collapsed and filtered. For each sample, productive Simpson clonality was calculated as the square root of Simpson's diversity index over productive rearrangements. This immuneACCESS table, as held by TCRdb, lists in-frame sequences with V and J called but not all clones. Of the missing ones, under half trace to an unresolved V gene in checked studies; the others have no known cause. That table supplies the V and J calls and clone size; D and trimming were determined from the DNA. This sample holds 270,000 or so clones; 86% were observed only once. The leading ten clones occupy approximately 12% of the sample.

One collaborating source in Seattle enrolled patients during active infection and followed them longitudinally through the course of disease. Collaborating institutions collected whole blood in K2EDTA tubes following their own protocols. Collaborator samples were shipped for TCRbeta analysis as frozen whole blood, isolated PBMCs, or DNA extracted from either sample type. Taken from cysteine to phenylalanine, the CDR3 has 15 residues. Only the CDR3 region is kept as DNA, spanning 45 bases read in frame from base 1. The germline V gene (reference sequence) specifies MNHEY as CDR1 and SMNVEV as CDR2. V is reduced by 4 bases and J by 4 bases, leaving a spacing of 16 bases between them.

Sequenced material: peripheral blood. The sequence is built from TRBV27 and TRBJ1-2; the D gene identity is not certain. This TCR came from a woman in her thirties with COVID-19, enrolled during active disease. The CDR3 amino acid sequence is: CASSWTWGDPYGYTF. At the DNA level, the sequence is TGTGCCAGCAGTTGGACGTGGGGAGACCCCTATGGCTACACCTTC.